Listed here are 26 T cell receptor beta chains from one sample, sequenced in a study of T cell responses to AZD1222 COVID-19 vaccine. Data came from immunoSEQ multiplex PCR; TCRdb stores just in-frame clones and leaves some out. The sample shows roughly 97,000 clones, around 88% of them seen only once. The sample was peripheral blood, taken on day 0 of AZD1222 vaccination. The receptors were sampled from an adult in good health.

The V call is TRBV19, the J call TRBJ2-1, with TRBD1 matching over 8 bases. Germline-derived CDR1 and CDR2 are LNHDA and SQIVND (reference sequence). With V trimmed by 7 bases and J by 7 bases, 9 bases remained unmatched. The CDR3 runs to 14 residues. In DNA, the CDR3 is TGTGCCAGTAATCTGGACAGGGCTGCGAATGAGCAGTTCTTC. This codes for CASNLDRAANEQFF.

Written as DNA, the CDR3 is TGTGCCAGCAGCTTGGGAGTGCGGGACTATGGCTACACCTTC. Translating it yields CASSLGVRDYGYTF. The chain recombines TRBV5-6 with TRBJ1-2; no reliable D call. This CDR3 contains 14 residues. Germline values: CDR1 SGHDT, CDR2 YYEEEE. Trimming shortened V by 0 bases and J by 3 bases, and 9 bases separated the two germline ends. The entire variable domain, with the rest obtained from reference TRBV5-6 and TRBJ1-2, is as follows: DAGVTQSPTHLIKTRGQQVTLRCSPKSGHDTVSWYQQALGQGPQFIFQYYEEEERQRGNFPDRFSGHQFPNYSSELNVNALLLGDSALYLCASSLGVRDYGYTFGSGTRLTVV.

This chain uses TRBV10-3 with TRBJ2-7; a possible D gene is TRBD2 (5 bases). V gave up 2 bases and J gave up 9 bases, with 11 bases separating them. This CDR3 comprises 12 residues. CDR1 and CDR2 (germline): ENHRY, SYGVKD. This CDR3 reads CAISEESRGQYF. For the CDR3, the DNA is TGTGCCATCAGTGAGGAATCCCGGGGGCAGTACTTC.

This CDR3 is CASSSRGQGGNQPQHF. CDR3 nucleotides: TGTGCCAGCAGTTCGAGAGGACAGGGGGGCAATCAGCCCCAGCATTTT. This sequence joins TRBV6-5 and TRBJ1-5; 10 nucleotides match TRBD1. Trimming at V came to 4 bases and at J to 2 bases, leaving 5 bases not matched to a gene. Germline assignment: CDR1 MNHEY and CDR2 SVGAGI. CDR3 length: 16 amino acids.

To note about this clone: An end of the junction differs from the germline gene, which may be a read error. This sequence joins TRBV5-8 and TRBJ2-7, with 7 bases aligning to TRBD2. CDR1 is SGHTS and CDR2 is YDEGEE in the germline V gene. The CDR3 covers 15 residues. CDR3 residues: CASNLGGSRVYEQYF. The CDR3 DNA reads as TGTGCCAGCAACTTGGGGGGGAGTAGGGTCTACGAGCAGTACTTC.

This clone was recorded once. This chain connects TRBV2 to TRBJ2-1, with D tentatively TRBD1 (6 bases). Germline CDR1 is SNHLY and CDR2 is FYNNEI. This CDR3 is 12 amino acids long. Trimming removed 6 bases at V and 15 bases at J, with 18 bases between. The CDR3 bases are TGTGCCAGCAGGCCGGACAGTTCCAATGTGTTCTTC. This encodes CASRPDSSNVFF.

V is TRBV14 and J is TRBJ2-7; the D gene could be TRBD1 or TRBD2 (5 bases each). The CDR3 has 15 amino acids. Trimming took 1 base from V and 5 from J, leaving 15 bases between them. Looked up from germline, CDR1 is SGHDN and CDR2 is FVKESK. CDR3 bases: TGTGCCAGCAGCCAAGCCTTAGGTAGGGGAGACGAGCAGTACTTC. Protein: CASSQALGRGDEQYF.

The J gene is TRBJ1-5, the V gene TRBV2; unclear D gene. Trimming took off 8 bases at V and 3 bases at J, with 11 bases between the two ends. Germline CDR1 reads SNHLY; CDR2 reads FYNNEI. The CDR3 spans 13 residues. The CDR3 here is CASSRIANQPQHF. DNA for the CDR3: TGTGCCAGCTCAAGGATCGCCAATCAGCCCCAGCATTTT.

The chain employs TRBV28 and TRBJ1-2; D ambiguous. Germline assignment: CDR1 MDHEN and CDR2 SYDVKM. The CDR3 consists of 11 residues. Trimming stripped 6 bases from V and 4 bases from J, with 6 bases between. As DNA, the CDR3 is TGTGCCAGCAGCCAGGCCTATGGCTACACCTTC. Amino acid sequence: CASSQAYGYTF.

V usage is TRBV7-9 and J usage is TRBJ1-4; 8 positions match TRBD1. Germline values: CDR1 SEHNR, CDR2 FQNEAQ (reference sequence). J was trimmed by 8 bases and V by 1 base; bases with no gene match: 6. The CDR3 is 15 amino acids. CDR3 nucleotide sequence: TGTGCCAGCAGCTTAGGGACAGGGATTTGGGAAAAACTGTTTTTT. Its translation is CASSLGTGIWEKLFF.

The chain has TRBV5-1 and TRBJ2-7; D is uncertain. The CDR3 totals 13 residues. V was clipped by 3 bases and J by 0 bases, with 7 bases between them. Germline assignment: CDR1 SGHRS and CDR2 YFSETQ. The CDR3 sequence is CASSSDNSYEQYF. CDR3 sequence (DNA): TGCGCCAGCAGCTCCGACAACTCCTACGAGCAGTACTTC.

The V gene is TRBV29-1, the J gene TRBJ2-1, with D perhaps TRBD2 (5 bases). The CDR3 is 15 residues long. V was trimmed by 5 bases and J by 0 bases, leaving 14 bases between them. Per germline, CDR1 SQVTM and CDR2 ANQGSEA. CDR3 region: CSVHLGEGSYNEQFF. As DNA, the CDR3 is TGCAGCGTTCATTTGGGAGAGGGCTCCTACAATGAGCAGTTCTTC.

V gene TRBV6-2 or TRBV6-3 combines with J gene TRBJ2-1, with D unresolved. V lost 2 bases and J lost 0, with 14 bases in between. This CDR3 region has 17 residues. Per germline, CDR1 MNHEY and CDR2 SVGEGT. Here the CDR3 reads CASSYVAARISYNEQFF. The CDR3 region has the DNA TGTGCCAGCAGTTACGTCGCCGCCCGGATCTCCTACAATGAGCAGTTCTTC.

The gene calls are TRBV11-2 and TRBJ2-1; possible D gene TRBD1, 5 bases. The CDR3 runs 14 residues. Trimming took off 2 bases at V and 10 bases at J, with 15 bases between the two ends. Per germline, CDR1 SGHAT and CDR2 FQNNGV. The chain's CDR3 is CASSLLLGSGEQFF. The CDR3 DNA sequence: TGTGCCAGCAGCTTACTACTCGGGTCAGGGGAGCAGTTCTTC. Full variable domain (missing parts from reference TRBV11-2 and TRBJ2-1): EAGVAQSPRYKIIEKRQSVAFWCNPISGHATLYWYQQILGQGPKLLIQFQNNGVVDDSQLPKDRFSAERLKGVDSTLKIQPAKLEDSAVYLCASSLLLGSGEQFFGPGTRLTVL.

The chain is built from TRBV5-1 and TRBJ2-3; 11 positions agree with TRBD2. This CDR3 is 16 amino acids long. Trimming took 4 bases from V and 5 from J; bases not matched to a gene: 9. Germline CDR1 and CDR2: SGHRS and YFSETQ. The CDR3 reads CASSTSTSGSGDTQYF. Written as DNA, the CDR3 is TGCGCCAGCAGCACATCCACTAGCGGGAGTGGAGATACGCAGTATTTT. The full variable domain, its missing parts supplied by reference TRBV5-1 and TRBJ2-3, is KAGVTQTPRYLIKTRGQQVTLSCSPISGHRSVSWYQQTPGQGLQFLFEYFSETQRNKGNFPGRFSGRQFSNSRSEMNVSTLELGDSALYLCASSTSTSGSGDTQYFGPGTRLTVL.

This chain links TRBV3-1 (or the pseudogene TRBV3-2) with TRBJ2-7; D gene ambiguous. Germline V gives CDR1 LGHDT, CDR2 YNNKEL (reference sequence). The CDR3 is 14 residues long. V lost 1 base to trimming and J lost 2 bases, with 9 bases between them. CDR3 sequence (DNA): TGTGCCAGCAGCCAAGCCAGGTCCCCCTACGAGCAGTACTTC. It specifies CASSQARSPYEQYF.

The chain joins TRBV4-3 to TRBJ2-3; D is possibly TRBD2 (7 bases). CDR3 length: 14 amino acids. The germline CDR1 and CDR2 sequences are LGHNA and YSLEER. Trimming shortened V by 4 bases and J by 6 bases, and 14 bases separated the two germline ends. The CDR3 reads CASSPTGGRDTQYF. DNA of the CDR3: TGCGCCAGCAGCCCGACCGGGGGGCGGGATACGCAGTATTTT.

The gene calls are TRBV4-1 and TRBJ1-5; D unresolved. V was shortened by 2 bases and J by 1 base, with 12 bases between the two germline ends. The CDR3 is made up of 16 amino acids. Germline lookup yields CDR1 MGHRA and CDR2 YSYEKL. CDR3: CASSQPGSPSNQPQHF. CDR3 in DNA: TGCGCCAGCAGCCAACCCGGATCTCCCAGCAATCAGCCCCAGCATTTT.

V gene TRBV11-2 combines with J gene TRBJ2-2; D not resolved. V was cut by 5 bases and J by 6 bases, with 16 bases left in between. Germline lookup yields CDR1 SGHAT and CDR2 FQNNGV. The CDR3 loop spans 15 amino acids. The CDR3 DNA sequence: TGTGCCAGCAGCGAGGTGGTAGCCGGGTCCGGGGAGCTGTTTTTT. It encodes CASSEVVAGSGELFF. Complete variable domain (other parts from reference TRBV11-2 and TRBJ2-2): EAGVAQSPRYKIIEKRQSVAFWCNPISGHATLYWYQQILGQGPKLLIQFQNNGVVDDSQLPKDRFSAERLKGVDSTLKIQPAKLEDSAVYLCASSEVVAGSGELFFGEGSRLTVL.

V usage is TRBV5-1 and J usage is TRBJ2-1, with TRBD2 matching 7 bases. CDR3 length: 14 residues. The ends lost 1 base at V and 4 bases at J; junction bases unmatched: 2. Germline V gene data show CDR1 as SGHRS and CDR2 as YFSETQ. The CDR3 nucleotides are TGCGCCAGCAGCTTGTTGCGGGGGTACAATGAGCAGTTCTTC. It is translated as CASSLLRGYNEQFF.

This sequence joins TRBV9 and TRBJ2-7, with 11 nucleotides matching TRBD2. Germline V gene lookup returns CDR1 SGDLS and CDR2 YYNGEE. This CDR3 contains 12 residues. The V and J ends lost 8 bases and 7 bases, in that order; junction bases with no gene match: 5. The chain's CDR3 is CASGSGREEQYF. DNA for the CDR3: TGTGCCAGTGGTAGCGGGAGGGAAGAGCAGTACTTC.

The CDR3 region has the DNA TGTGCCAGCAGTGTTAGACAGGGGAGTCAGCCCCAGCATTTT. This translates into CASSVRQGSQPQHF. The chain uses TRBV2 and TRBJ1-5, with 8 bases fitting TRBD1. There are 14 residues in the CDR3. The germline V gene encodes CDR1 SNHLY and CDR2 FYNNEI. J was trimmed by 6 bases and V by 4 bases; bases with no gene match: 5.

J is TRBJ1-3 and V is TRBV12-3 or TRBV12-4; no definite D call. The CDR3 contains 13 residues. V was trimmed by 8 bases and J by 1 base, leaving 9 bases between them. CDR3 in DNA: TGTGCCAGCGACCGGGATTCTGGAAACACCATATATTTT. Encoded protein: CASDRDSGNTIYF.

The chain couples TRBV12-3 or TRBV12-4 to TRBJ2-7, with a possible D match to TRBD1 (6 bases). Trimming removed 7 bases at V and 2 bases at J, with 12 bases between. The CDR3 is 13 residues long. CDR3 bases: TGTGCCAGCAAGGCACGACAGGCCTACGAGCAGTACTTC. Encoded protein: CASKARQAYEQYF.

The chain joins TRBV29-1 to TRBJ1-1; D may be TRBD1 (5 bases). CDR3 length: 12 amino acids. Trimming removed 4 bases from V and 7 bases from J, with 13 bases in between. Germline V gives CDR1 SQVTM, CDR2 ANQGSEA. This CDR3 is CSVGDGAVEAFF. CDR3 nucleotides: TGCAGCGTTGGAGACGGGGCGGTTGAAGCTTTCTTT.

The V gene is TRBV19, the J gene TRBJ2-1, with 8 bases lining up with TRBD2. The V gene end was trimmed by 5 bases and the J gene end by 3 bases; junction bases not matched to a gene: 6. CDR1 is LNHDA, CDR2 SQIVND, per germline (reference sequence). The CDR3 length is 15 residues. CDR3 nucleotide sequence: TGTGCCAGTAGTCCTCTAGCGGGTGTCTACAATGAGCAGTTCTTC. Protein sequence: CASSPLAGVYNEQFF. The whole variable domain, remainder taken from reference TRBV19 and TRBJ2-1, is DGGITQSPKYLFRKEGQNVTLSCEQNLNHDAMYWYRQDPGQGLRLIYYSQIVNDFQKGDIAEGYSVSREKKESFPLTVTSAQKNPTAFYLCASSPLAGVYNEQFFGPGTRLTVL.